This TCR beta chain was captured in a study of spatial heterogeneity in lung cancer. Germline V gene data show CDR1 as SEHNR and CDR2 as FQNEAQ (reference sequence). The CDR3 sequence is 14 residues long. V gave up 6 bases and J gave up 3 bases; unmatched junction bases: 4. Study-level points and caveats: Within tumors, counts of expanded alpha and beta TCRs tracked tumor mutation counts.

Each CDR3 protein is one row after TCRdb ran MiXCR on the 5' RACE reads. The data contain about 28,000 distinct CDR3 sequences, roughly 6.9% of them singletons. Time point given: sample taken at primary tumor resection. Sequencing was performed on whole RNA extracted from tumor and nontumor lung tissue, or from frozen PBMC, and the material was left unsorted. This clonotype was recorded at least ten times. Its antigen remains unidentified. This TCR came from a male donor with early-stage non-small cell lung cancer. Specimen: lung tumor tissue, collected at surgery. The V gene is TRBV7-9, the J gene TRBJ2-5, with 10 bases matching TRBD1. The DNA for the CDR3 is TGTGCCAGCAGACCCGGGACAGGGGAAGAGACCCAGTACTTC. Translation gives CASRPGTGEETQYF.